This T cell receptor beta chain was sequenced during a study of blood T cell repertoires in COVID-19. About the research overall: Sites across the United States, Italy and Spain contributed samples from acute and convalescent COVID-19.

Only in-frame clones appear in the TCRdb table, and some are missing; sequencing was by immunoSEQ multiplex PCR. Of over 45,000 clones listed, roughly 82% are singletons. The V end lost 5 bases, the J end lost 6 bases, and 11 bases lay between the germline ends. The germline V gene encodes CDR1 DFQATT and CDR2 SNEGSKA (reference sequence). CDR3 length: 11 residues. The receptor was derived from a woman of 80 years or more with acute or convalescent COVID-19. This sequence joins TRBV20-1 and TRBJ2-7, with D possibly matching TRBD1 (6 bases). The sample taken for sequencing was peripheral blood. CDR3 amino acids: CSAPTGGEQYF. CDR3 nucleotides: TGCAGTGCTCCGACAGGCGGCGAGCAGTACTTC.